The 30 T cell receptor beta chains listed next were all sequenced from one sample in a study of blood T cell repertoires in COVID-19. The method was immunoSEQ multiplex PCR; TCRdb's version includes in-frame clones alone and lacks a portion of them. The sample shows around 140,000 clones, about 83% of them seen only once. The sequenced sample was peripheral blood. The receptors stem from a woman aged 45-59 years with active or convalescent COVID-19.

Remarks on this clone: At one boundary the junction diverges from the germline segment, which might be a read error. For the CDR3, the DNA is TGTGCTAGCAGCGTAGTCCCGGGACTAGCGGGAGGAACCGGGGAGCTGTTTTTT. This codes for CASSVVPGLAGGTGELFF. This chain uses TRBV7-7 with TRBJ2-2; 15 nucleotides align to TRBD2. Germline loops: CDR1 SSHAT, CDR2 FNYEAQ (reference sequence). The CDR3 has 18 residues.

The CDR3 region has the DNA TGTGCCAGCAGCAAAAGTAGCGGGAGGGGCTCCTACAATGAGCAGTTCTTC. It translates to CASSKSSGRGSYNEQFF. V gene TRBV11-3 combines with J gene TRBJ2-1; 11 bases map to TRBD2. With 5 bases clipped from V and 0 bases from J, the junction kept 6 bases outside the gene matches. CDR3 size: 17 residues. Per the germline V gene, CDR1 is SGHNT and CDR2 is YENEEA.

The chain's CDR3 is CASSLTGILYGYTF. The CDR3 region has the DNA TGTGCCAGCAGCTTGACAGGGATCCTCTATGGCTACACCTTC. The chain links TRBV5-8 to TRBJ1-2, with D possibly matching TRBD1 (6 bases). The V end lost 1 base, the J end lost 4 bases, and 11 bases lay between the germline ends. Per germline, CDR1 SGHTS and CDR2 YDEGEE. The CDR3 spans 14 residues.

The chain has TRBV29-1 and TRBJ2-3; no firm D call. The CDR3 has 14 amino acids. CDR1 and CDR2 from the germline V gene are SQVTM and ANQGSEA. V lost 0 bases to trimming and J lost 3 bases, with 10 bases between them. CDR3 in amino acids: CSVEDTEKTDTQYF. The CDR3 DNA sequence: TGCAGCGTTGAAGATACCGAGAAGACAGATACGCAGTATTTT.

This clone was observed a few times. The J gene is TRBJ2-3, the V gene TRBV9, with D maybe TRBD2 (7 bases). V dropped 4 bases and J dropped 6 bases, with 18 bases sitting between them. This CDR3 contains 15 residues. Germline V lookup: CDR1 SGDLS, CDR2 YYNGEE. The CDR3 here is CASSPEGGGRDTQYF. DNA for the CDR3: TGTGCCAGCAGCCCGGAGGGGGGGGGTAGGGATACGCAGTATTTT.

CDR3 loop: CASSQVGVSGSETQYF. The CDR3 DNA reads TGCGCCAGCAGCCAAGTGGGGGTCAGCGGGAGTGAGACCCAGTACTTC. The J gene is TRBJ2-5, the V gene TRBV4-3; TRBD2 agrees at 8 bases. CDR1 is LGHNA and CDR2 is YSLEER in the germline V gene. Trimming at V came to 1 base and at J to 5 bases, leaving 9 bases not matched to a gene. There are 16 residues in the CDR3.

Written as DNA, the CDR3 is TGTGCCAGCAGCTTAGCTTACACCGGGACAGAAAAAAACATTCAGTACTTC. Protein sequence: CASSLAYTGTEKNIQYF. This chain joins TRBV11-1 and TRBJ2-4, with 7 bases matching TRBD1. The CDR3 is made up of 17 amino acids. The germline gives CDR1 SGHAT, CDR2 FQDESV (reference sequence). V was pared by 0 bases and J by 4 bases, with 9 bases of the junction left unmatched.

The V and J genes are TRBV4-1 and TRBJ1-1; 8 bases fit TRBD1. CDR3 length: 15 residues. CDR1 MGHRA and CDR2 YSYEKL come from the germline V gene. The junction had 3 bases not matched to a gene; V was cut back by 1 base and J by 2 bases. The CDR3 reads CASSQGQGANTEAFF. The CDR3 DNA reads TGCGCCAGCAGCCAAGGGCAGGGGGCTAACACTGAAGCTTTCTTT.

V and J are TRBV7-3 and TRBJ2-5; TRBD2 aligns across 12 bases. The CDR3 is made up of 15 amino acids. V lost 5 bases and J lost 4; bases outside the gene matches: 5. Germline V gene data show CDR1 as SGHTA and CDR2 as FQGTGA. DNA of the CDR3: TGTGCCAGCAGCCTAAAGGGACTAGCGGGAGAGACCCAGTACTTC. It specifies CASSLKGLAGETQYF.

The CDR3 DNA is TGTGCCAGCAGCCCGAGGACAGGTAACTACGAGCAGTACTTC. It encodes CASSPRTGNYEQYF. V and J are TRBV11-1 and TRBJ2-7; 7 bases align to TRBD1. This CDR3 has 14 residues. J gave up 3 bases and V 5 bases, and 7 bases lay outside the gene matches. Germline CDR1 and CDR2: SGHAT and FQDESV (reference sequence).

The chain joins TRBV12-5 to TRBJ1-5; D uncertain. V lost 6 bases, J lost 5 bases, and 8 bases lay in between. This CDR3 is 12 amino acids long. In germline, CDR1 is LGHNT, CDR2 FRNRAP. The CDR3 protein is CASGTGDQPQHF. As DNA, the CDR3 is TGTGCTAGTGGCACTGGAGATCAGCCCCAGCATTTT. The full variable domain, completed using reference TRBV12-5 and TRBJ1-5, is DARVTQTPRHKVTEMGQEVTMRCQPILGHNTVFWYRQTMMQGLELLAYFRNRAPLDDSGMPKDRFSAEMPDATLATLKIQPSEPRDSAVYFCASGTGDQPQHFGDGTRLSIL.

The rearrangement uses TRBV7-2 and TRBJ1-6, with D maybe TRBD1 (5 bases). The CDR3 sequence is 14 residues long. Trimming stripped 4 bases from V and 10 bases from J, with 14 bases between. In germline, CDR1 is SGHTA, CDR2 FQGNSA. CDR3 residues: CASSSRQQESPLHF. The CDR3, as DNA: TGTGCCAGCAGCTCGAGACAGCAGGAATCACCCCTCCACTTT.

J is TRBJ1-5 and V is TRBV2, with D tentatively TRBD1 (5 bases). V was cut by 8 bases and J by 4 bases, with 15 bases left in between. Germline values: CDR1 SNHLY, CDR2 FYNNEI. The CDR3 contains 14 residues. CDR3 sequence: CASGVRTPNQPQHF. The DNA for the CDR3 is TGTGCCAGCGGGGTGCGGACACCTAATCAGCCCCAGCATTTT.

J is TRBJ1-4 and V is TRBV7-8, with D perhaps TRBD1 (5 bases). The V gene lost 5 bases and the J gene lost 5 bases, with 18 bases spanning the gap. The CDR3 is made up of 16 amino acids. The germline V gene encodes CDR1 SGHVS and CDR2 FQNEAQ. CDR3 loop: CASSPPDTAANEKLFF. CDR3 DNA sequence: TGTGCCAGCAGCCCCCCGGACACGGCGGCGAATGAAAAACTGTTTTTT.

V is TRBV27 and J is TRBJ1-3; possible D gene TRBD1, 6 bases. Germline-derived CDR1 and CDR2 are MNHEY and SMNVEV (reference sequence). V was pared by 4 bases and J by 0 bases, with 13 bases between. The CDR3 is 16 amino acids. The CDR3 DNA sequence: TGTGCCAGCAGTTCAACCTACAGGGTCTCTGGAAACACCATATATTTT. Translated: CASSSTYRVSGNTIYF.

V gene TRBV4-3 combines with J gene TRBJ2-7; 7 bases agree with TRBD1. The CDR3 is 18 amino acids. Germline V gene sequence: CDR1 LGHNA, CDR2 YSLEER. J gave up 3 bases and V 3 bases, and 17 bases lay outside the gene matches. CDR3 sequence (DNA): TGCGCCAGCAGCCAGGAGAGAGTAGTTAGTGGGACAGACTACGAGCAGTACTTC. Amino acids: CASSQERVVSGTDYEQYF.

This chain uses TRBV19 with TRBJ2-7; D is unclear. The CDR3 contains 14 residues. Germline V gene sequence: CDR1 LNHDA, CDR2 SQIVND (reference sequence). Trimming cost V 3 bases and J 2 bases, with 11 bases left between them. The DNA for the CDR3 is TGTGCCAGTAGTATGATCGAGAATGCCTACGAGCAGTACTTC. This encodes CASSMIENAYEQYF.

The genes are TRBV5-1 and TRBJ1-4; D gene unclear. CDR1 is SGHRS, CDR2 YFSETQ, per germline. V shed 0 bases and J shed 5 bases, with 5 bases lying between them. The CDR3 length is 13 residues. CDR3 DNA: TGCGCCAGCAGCTTGGCCCCGAATGAAAAACTGTTTTTT. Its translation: CASSLAPNEKLFF.

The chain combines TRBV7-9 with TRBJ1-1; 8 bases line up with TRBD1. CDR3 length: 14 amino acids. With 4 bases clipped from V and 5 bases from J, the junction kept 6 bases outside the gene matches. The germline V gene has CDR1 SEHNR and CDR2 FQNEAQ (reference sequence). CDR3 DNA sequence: TGTGCCAGCAGCTCAAAGGACAGGGTAACTGAAGCTTTCTTT. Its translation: CASSSKDRVTEAFF.

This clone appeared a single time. The CDR3 sequence is CASSQDLNLLALAQYF. Written as DNA, the CDR3 is TGCGCCAGCAGCCAAGATCTCAACCTTCTAGCGCTGGCGCAGTATTTT. The chain carries TRBV4-3 and TRBJ2-3, with a tentative D call TRBD2 (6 bases). V dropped 0 bases and J dropped 10 bases, with 20 bases sitting between them. Germline CDR1 and CDR2: LGHNA and YSLEER. The CDR3 runs to 16 residues.

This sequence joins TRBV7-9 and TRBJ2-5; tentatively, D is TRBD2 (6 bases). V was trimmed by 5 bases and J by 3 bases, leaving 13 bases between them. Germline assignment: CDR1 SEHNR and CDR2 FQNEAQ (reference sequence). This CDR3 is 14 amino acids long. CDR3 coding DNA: TGTGCCAGCAGCCGCCGGGACTTAGAAGAGACCCAGTACTTC. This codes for CASSRRDLEETQYF.

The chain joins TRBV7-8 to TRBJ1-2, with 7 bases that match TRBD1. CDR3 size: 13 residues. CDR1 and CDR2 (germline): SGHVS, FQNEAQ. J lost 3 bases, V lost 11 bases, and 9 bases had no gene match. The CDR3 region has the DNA TGTGCCTCAAAAACCAGGGGGGACTATGGCTACACCTTC. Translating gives CASKTRGDYGYTF.

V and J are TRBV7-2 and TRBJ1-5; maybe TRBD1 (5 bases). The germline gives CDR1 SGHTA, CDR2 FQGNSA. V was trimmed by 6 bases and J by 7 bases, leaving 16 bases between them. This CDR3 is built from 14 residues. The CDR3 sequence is CASSQTRVKQPQHF. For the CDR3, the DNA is TGTGCCAGCAGTCAAACCAGGGTGAAGCAGCCCCAGCATTTT.

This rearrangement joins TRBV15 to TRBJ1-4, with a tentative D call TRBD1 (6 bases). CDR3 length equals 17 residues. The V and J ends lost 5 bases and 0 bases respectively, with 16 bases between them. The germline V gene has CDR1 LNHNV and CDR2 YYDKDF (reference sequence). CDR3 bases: TGTGCCACCAGCCCCGGGGGGCGTACGCCAACTAATGAAAAACTGTTTTTT. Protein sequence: CATSPGGRTPTNEKLFF.

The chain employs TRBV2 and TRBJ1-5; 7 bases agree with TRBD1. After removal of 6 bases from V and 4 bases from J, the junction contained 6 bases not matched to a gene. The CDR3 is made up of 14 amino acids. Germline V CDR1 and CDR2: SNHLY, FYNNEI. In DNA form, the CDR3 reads TGTGCCAGCAGCGACAGGGTCAGTAATCAGCCCCAGCATTTT. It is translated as CASSDRVSNQPQHF. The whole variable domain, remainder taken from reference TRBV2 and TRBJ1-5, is EPEVTQTPSHQVTQMGQEVILRCVPISNHLYFYWYRQILGQKVEFLVSFYNNEISEKSEIFDDQFSVERPDGSNFTLKIRSTKLEDSAMYFCASSDRVSNQPQHFGDGTRLSIL.

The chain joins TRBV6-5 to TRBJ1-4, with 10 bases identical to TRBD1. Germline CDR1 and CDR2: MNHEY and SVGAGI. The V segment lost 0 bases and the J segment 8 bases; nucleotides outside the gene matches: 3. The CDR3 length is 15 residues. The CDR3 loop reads CASSYSGTGDEKLFF. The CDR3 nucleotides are TGTGCCAGCAGTTACTCTGGGACAGGGGACGAAAAACTGTTTTTT.

The DNA for the CDR3 is TGCAGCGTTGAGCCCCGGGACAGGGGTTTGAACACTGAAGCTTTCTTT. Protein sequence: CSVEPRDRGLNTEAFF. The chain combines TRBV29-1 with TRBJ1-1; 10 bases agree with TRBD1. CDR1 and CDR2 (germline): SQVTM, ANQGSEA. The junction had 7 bases not matched to a gene; V was cut back by 3 bases and J by 0 bases. The CDR3 extends over 16 amino acids.

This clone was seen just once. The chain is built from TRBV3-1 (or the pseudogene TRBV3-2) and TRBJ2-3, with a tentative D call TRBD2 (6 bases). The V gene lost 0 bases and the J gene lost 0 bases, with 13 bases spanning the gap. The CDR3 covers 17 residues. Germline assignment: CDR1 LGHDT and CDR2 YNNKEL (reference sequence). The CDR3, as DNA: TGTGCCAGCAGCCAAGATATGGGGGGTCCGAGCACAGATACGCAGTATTTT. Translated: CASSQDMGGPSTDTQYF.

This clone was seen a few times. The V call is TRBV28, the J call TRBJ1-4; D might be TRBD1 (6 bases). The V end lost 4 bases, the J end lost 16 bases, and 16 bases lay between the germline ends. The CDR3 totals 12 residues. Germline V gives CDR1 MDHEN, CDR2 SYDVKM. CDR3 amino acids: CASSSDRPKRFF. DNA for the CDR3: TGTGCCAGCAGTTCGGACAGACCGAAGCGGTTTTTT.

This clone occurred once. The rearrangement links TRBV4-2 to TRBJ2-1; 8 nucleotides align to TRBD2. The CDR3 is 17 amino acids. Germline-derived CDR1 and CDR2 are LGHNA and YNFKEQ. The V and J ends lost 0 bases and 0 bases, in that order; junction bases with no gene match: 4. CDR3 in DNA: TGTGCCAGCAGCCAAGATATGAGCGGGAGCTCCTACAATGAGCAGTTCTTC. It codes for CASSQDMSGSSYNEQFF.